This TCR beta chain is drawn from a study of graft-versus-host responses after intestinal transplantation. Turning to the study itself: Every one of the recipients received anti-thymocyte globulin induction and afterwards took tacrolimus and steroids for about 3 years.

TCRdb's table, derived via immunoSEQ multiplex PCR, lists solely in-frame clones and lacks some. The repertoire holds tens of thousands of clones, with more than 70% as singletons. This clone was counted a single time. Its antigen is as yet unknown. CDR3 length equals 22 residues. CDR1 is ENHRY, CDR2 SYGVKD, per germline. V was clipped by 0 bases and J by 2 bases, with 26 bases between them. The receptor comes from a human donor who received an intestinal transplant. This chain uses TRBV10-3 with TRBJ2-6, with D maybe TRBD1 (6 bases). The material was unstimulated CD8+ T cells sorted from spleen or lymph node cells, obtained before intestinal transplant. The CDR3 protein is CAISESPPPLQGIRTGANVLTF. The CDR3 DNA sequence: TGTGCCATCAGTGAGTCGCCCCCTCCGCTACAGGGTATCAGGACTGGGGCCAACGTCCTGACTTTC.